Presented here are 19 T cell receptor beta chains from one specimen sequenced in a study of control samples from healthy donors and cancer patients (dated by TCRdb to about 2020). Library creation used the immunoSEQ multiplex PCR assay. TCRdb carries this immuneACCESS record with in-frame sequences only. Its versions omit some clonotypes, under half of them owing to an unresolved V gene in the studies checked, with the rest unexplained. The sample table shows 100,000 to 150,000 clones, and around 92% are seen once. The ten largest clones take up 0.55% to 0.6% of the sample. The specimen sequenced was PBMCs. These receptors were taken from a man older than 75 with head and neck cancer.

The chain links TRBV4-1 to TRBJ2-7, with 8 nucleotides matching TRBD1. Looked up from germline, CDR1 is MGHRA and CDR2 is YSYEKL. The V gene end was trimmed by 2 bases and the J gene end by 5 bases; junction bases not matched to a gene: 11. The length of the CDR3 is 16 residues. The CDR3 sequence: CASSQRYPGGFDEQYF. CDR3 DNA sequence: TGCGCCAGCAGCCAACGATATCCAGGGGGCTTCGACGAGCAGTACTTC.

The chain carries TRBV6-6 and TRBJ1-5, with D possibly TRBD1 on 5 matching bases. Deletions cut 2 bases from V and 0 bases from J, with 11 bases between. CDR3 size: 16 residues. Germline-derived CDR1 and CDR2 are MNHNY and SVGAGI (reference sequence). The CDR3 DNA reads TGTGCCAGCAGTTACGGTATCGGGGGTAGCAATCAGCCCCAGCATTTT. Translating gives CASSYGIGGSNQPQHF.

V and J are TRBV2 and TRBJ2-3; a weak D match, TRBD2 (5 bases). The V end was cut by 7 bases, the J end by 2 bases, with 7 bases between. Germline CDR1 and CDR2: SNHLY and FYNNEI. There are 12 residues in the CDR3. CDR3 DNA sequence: TGTGCCAGCAACCGGGACACAGATACGCAGTATTTT. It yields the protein CASNRDTDTQYF.

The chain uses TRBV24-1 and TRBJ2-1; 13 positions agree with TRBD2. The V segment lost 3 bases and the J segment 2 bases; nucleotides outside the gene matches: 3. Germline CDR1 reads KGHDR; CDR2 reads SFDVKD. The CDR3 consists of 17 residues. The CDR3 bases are TGTGCCACCAGTGATACGACTAGCGGGGGGACCTACAATGAGCAGTTCTTC. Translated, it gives CATSDTTSGGTYNEQFF.

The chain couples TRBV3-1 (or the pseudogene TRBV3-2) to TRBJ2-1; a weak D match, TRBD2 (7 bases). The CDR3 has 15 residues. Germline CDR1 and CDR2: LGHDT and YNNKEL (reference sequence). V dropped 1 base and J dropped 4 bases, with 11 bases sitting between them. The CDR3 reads CASSQGGGLYNEQFF. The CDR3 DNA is TGTGCCAGCAGCCAAGGGGGGGGCCTTTACAATGAGCAGTTCTTC.

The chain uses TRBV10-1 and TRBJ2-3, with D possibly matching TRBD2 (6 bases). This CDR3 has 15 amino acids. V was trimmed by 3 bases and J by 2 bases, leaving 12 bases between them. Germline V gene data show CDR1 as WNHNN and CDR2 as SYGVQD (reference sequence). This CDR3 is CASSDSGGPTDTQYF. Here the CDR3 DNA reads TGCGCCAGCAGTGATAGCGGTGGACCCACAGATACGCAGTATTTT.

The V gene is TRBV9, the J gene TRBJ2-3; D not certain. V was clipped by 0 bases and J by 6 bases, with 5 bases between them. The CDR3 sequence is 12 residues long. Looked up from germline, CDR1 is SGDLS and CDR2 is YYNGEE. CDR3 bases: TGTGCCAGCAGCGTAGGGTGGGATACGCAGTATTTT. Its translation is CASSVGWDTQYF. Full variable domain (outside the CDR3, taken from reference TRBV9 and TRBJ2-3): DSGVTQTPKHLITATGQRVTLRCSPRSGDLSVYWYQQSLDQGLQFLIQYYNGEERAKGNILERFSAQQFPDLHSELNLSSLELGDSALYFCASSVGWDTQYFGPGTRLTVL.

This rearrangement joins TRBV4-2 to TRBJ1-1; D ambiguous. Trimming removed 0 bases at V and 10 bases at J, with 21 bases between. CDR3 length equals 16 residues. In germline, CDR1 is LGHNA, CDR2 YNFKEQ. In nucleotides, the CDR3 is TGTGCCAGCAGCCAAGATCCCCTCTCGGCGTGGGGTGGAGCTTTCTTT. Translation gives CASSQDPLSAWGGAFF.

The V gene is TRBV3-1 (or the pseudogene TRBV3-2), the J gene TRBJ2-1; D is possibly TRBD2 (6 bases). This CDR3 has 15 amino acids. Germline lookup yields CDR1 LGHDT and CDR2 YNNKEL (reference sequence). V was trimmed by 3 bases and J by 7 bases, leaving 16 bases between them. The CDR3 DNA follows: TGTGCCAGCAGCCAGTTTATCGGGGAGGTGAATGAGCAGTTCTTC. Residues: CASSQFIGEVNEQFF.

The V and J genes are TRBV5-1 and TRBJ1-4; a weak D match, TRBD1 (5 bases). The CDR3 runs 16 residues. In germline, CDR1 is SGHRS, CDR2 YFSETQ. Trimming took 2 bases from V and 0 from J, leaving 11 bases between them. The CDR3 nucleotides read TGCGCCAGCAGCTTTGACAGCGGGGCAACTAATGAAAAACTGTTTTTT. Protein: CASSFDSGATNEKLFF. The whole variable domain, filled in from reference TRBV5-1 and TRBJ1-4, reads KAGVTQTPRYLIKTRGQQVTLSCSPISGHRSVSWYQQTPGQGLQFLFEYFSETQRNKGNFPGRFSGRQFSNSRSEMNVSTLELGDSALYLCASSFDSGATNEKLFFGSGTQLSVL.

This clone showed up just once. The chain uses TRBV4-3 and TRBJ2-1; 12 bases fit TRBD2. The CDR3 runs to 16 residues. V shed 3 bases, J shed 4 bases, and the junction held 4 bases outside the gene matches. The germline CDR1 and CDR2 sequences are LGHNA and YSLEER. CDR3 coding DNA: TGCGCCAGCAGCCACCTAGCGGGAGGGTCGTACAATGAGCAGTTCTTC. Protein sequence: CASSHLAGGSYNEQFF.

The CDR3 coding sequence is TGTGCCAGCAGCCAGGGGGTGACTCAGCCCCAGCATTTT. It translates to CASSQGVTQPQHF. The rearrangement links TRBV9 to TRBJ1-5; TRBD1 aligns across 7 bases. V lost 4 bases and J lost 6; bases outside the gene matches: 4. The V gene's germline CDR1 is SGDLS and CDR2 YYNGEE. The CDR3 contains 13 residues.

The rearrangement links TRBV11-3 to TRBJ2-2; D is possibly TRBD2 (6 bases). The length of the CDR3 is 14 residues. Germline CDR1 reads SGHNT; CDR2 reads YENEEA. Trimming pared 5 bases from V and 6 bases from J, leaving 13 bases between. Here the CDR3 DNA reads TGTGCCAGCAGCCCGGTGGGAGGACCCGGGGAGCTGTTTTTT. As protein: CASSPVGGPGELFF.

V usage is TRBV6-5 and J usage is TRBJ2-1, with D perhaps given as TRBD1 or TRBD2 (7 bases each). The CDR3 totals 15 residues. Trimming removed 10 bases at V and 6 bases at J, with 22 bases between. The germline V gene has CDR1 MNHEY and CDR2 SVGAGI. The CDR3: CATRGGRSGGNEQFF. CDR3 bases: TGTGCCACCAGGGGGGGCAGGTCTGGGGGCAATGAGCAGTTCTTC.

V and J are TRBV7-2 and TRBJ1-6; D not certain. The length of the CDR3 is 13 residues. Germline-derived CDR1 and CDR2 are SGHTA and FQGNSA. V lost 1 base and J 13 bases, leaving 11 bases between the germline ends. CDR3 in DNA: TGTGCCAGCAGCTTAGATAGGACGTCTCCCCTCCACTTT. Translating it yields CASSLDRTSPLHF.

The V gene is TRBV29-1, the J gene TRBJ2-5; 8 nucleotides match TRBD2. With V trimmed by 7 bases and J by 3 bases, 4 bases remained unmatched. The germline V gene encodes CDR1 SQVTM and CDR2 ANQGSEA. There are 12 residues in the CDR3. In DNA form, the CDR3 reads TGCAGCGCCCAACTAGCGGAAGAGACCCAGTACTTC. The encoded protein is CSAQLAEETQYF.

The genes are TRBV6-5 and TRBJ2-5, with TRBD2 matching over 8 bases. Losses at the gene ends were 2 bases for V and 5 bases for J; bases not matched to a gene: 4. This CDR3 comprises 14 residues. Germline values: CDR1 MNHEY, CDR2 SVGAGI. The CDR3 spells CASSYGLAGETQYF. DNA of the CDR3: TGTGCCAGCAGTTACGGACTAGCTGGGGAGACCCAGTACTTC.

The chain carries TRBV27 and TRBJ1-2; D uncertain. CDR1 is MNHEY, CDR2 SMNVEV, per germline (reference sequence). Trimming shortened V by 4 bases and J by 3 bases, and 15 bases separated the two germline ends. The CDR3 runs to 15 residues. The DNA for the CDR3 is TGTGCCAGCAGTTCCCGACCCGACAATGACTATGGCTACACCTTC. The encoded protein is CASSSRPDNDYGYTF.

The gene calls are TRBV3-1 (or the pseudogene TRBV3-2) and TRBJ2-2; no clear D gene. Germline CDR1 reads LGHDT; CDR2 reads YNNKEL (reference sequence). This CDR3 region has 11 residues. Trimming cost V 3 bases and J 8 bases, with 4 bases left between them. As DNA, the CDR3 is TGTGCCAGCAGCCATGTAGGGGAGCTGTTTTTT. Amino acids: CASSHVGELFF.